This T cell receptor (beta chain) came from a study of yellow fever vaccine responses in identical twins. Study results and limitations: Twins' vaccine T cell responses reportedly seemed partly convergent and partly personalized.

The V and J ends lost 6 bases and 0 bases respectively, with 14 bases between them. Germline V CDR1 and CDR2: SQVTM, ANQGSEA. The CDR3 spans 14 residues. Via MiXCR, TCRdb re-called the RT-PCR reads, giving one row per CDR3 protein. This table holds about 4,300 distinct CDR3 sequences, roughly 89% found once. As concerns this clonotype: Its antigen is currently unknown.

The specimen was T cells from blood (PBMCs), unsorted or a sorted subset (not recorded which), collected before or after yellow fever vaccination (not recorded which). This receptor was taken from a woman aged 18 to 35 who received the yellow fever vaccine. V gene TRBV29-1 combines with J gene TRBJ1-1, with a possible D match to TRBD1 (5 bases). The CDR3 sequence: CSVAKTVLNTEAFF. The CDR3 region has the DNA TGCAGCGTCGCTAAGACAGTCCTGAACACTGAAGCTTTCTTT.